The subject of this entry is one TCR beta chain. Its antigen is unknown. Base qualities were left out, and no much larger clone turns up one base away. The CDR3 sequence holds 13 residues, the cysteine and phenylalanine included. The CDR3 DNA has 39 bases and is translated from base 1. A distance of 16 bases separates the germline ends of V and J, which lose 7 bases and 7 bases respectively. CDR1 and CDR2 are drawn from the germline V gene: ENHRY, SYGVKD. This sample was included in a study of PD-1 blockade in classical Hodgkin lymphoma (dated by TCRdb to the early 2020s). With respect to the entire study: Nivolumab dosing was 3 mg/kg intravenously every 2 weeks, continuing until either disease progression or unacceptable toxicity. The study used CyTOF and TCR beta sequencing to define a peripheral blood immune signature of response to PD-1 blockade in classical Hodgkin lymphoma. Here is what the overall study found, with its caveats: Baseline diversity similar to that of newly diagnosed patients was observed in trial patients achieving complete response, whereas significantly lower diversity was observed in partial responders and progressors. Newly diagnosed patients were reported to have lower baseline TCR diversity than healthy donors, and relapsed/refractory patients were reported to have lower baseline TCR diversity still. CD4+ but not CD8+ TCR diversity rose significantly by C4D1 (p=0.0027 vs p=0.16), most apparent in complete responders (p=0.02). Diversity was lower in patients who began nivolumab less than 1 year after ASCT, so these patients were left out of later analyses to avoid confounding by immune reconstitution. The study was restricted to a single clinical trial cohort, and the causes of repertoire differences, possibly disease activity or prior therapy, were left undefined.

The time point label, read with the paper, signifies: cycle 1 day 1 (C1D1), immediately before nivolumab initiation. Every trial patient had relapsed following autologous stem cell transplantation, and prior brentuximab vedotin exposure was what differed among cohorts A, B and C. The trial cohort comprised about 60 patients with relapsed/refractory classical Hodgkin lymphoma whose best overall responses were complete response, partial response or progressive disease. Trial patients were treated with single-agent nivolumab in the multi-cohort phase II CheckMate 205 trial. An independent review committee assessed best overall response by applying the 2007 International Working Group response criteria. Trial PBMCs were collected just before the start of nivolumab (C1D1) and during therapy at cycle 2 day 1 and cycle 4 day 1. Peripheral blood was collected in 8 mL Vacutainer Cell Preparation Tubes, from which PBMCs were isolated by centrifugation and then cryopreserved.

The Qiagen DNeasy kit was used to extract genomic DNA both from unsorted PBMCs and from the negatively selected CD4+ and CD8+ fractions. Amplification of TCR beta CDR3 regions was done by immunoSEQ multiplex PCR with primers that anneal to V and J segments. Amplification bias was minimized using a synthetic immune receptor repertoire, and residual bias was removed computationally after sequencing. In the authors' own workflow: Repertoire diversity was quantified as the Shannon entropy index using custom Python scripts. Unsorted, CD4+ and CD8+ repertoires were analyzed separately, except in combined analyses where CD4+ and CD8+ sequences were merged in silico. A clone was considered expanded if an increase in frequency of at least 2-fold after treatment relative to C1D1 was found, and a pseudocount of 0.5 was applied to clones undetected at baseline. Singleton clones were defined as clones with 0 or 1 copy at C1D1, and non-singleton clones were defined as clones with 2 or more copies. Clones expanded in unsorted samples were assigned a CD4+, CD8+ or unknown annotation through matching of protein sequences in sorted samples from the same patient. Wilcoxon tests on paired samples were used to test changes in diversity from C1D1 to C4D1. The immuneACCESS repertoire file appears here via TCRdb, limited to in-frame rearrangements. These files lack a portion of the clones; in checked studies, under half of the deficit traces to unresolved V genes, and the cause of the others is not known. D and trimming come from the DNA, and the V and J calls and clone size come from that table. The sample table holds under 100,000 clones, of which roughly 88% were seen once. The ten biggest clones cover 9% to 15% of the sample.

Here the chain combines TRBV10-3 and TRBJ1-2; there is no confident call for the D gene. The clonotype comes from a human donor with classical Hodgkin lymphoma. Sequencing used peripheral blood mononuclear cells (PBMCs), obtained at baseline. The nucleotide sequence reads TGTGCCATCACCGCACGAGACGGAGTTGGCTACACCTTC. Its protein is CAITARDGVGYTF.